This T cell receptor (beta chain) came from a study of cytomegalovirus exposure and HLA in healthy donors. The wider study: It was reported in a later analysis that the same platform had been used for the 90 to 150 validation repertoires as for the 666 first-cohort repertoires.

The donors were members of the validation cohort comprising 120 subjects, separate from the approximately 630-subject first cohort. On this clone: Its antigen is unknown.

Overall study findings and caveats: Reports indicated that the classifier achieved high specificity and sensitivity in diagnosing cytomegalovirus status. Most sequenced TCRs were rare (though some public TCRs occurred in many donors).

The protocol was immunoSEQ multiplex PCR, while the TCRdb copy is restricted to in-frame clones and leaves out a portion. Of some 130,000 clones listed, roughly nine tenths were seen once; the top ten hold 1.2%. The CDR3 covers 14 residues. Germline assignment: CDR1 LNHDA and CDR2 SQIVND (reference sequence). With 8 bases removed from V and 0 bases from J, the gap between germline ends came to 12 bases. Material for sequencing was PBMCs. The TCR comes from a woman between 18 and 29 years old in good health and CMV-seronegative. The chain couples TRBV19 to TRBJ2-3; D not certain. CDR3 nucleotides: TGTGCCAGTTCGTCTACCTCTAGCACAGATACGCAGTATTTT. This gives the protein CASSSTSSTDTQYF.